Included here is one T cell receptor (beta chain) sequence, with context. The target of this receptor is not known. This sample is drawn from a study of CXCR3-negative and CXCR3-positive naive CD8 T cells (dated by TCRdb to about 2019). Regarding the complete study: In total, around 140 million TRB reads were obtained, corresponding to roughly 1.5 +/- 0.3 million reads per library. The diversity and physicochemical repertoire analyses included 11 donors pooled from two independent experiments. Naive subsets from about five donors and memory cells from 3 donors were included in the TRBV-TRBJ cluster analysis.

What the research found in general, with its limitations: Similar TRBV-TRBJ usage was shown by naive CXCR3-negative and CXCR3-positive cells from the same donor, whereas distinct patterns were shown by memory cells. Because surface CD5, which is linked to self-reactivity in mice, was comparable between the naive subsets, TCR interaction strength was also inferred from TRB CDR3 physicochemical properties. CXCR3 expression partially decreased after cryopreservation, so most assays used freshly isolated PBMCs. Repertoire diversity was comparably high in both naive subsets but much lower in memory CD8+ T cells. Compared with CXCR3-negative naive cells, CXCR3-positive naive cells had TRB CDR3s with higher hydrophobicity (lower Kidera factor 4), lower energy, and higher strength and volume indices.

Including cysteine and phenylalanine, the CDR3 has 11 amino acids. Only the protein is on record. The germline V gene provides CDR1 SQVTM and CDR2 ANQGSEA. Sequenced on a NextSeq 550. The Human TCR Profiling Kit (MiLaboratory) was used to make UMI-labeled 5' RACE TRB cDNA libraries. The full amount of extracted RNA was used for cDNA synthesis, and the full amount of resulting cDNA was used for PCR amplification. Libraries were prepared in parallel with an identical number of PCR cycles. Processing in the source paper ran as follows. With a minimum of two reads required per UMI, MIGEC and MiXCR pulled out about 50,000 +/- 10,000 unique UMI-labeled TRB cDNA molecules from each library. On average, each library contained 40,000 +/- 10,000 functional in-frame TRB CDR3 nucleotide clonotypes without stop codons. After downsampling to 5000 UMI-labeled TRB molecules per sample, diversity metrics, including normalized Shannon-Wiener and Chao1, were computed in VDJtools. For the central five CDR3 residues, VDJtools calculated physicochemical properties weighted by clonotype size, namely interaction energy, strength, volume and Kidera factor 4. TCRdb reprocessed the reads and assigns one entry to each CDR3 protein sequence, leaving out DNA. What appears here as the V and J calls and clone size reflects TCRdb's work, not the paper's. The table of this sample itemizes about 63,000 distinct CDR3 sequences. The ten largest clonotypes hold around 4.9% of the sample.

Each CD8+ T cell subset was flow-sorted in triplicate, with over 250,000 cells per subset placed directly into RLT lysis buffer. Naive CD8+ T cells were defined stringently as CD45RO-CCR7+CD27+CD95- to exclude memory contaminants. Using standard density gradient centrifugation, peripheral blood mononuclear cells were isolated from buffy coats. Naive CXCR3-negative and CXCR3-positive CD8+ T cells were flow-sorted on a FACSAria III. Total RNA was extracted from sorted cells with an RNeasy Mini Kit. This chain joins TRBV29-1 to TRBJ2-1. The receptor comes from a human donor in good health. Some clones in this sample may be carry-over from other donors' samples. The material sequenced was naive CXCR3+ CD8+ T cells from blood. Interpreted using the paper, the cell subset or site label stands for: CD45RO-CCR7+CD27+CD95- naive CD8+ T cells expressing CXCR3 (TNR3+). The CDR3 corresponds to CSVELYNEQFF.